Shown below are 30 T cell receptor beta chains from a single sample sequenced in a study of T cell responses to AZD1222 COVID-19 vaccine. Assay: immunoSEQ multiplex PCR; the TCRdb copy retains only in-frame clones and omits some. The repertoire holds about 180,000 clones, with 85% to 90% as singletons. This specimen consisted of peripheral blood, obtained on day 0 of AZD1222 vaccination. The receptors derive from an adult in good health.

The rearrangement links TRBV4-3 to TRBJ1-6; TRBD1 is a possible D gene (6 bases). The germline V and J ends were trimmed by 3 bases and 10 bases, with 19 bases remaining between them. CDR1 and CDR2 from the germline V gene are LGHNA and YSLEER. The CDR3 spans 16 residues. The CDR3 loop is CASSQNRGGSGSPLHF. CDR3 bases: TGCGCCAGCAGCCAGAATAGAGGGGGTTCAGGCTCACCCCTCCACTTT.

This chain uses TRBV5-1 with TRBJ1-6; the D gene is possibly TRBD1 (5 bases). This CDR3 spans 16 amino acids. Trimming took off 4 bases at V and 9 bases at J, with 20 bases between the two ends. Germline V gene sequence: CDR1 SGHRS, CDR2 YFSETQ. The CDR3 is CASSPTGVSTRSPLHF. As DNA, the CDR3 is TGCGCCAGCAGCCCGACGGGGGTAAGCACTCGTTCACCCCTCCACTTT.

The CDR3 DNA sequence: TGTGCCAGCAAGGAGACGACAGGGACCGCTGAGCAGTTCTTC. Its protein product is CASKETTGTAEQFF. The chain has TRBV6-5 and TRBJ2-1; 7 bases fit TRBD1. This CDR3 has 14 amino acids. The ends lost 7 bases at V and 9 bases at J; junction bases unmatched: 12. The germline V gene has CDR1 MNHEY and CDR2 SVGAGI.

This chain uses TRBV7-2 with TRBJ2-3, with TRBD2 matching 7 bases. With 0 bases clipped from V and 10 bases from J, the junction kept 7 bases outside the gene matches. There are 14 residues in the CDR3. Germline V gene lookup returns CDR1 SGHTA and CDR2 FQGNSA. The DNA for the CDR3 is TGTGCCAGCAGCTTAGCCGGCGCGGGAGCGGCGCAGTATTTT. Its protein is CASSLAGAGAAQYF.

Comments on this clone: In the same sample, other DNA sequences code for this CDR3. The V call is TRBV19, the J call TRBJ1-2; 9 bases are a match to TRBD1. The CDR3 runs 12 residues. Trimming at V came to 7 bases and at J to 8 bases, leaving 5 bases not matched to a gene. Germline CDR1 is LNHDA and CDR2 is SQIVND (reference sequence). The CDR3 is CASTPTGGGYTF. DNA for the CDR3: TGTGCCAGTACCCCGACAGGGGGAGGCTACACCTTC.

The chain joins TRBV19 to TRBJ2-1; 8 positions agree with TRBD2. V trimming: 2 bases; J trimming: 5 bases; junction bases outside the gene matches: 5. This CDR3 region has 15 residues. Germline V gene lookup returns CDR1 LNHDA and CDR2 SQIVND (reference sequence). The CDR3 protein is CASSISGGLNNEQFF. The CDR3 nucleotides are TGTGCCAGTAGTATATCGGGGGGGCTTAACAATGAGCAGTTCTTC.

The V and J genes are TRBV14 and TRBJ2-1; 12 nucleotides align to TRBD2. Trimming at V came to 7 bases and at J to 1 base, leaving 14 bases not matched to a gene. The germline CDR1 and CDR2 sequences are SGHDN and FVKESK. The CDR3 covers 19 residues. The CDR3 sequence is CASKRAGDTSGRSYNEQFF. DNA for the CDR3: TGTGCCAGCAAACGGGCAGGGGATACTAGCGGGAGGTCCTACAATGAGCAGTTCTTC.

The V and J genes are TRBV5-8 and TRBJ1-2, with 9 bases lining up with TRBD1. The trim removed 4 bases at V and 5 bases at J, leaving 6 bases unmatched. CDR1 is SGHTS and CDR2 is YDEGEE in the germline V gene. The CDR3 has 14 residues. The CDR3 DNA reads TGTGCCAGCAGCGGGGGACAGGGTCGATATGGCTACACCTTC. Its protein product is CASSGGQGRYGYTF.

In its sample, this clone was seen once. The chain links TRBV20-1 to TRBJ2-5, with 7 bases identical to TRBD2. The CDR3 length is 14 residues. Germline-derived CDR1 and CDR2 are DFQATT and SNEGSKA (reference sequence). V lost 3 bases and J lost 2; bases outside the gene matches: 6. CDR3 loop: CSASRGLVQETQYF. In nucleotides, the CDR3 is TGCAGTGCTAGTAGAGGACTAGTGCAAGAGACCCAGTACTTC.

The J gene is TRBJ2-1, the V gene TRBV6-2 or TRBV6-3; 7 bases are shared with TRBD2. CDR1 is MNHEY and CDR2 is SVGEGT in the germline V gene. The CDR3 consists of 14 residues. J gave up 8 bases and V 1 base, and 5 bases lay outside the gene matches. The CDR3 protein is CASSYLGLRDEQFF. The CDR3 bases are TGTGCCAGCAGTTACTTGGGACTACGGGATGAGCAGTTCTTC.

This CDR3 is CASSYSEGTGVNTEAFF. The DNA for the CDR3 is TGTGCCAGCAGTTACTCGGAGGGGACAGGGGTGAACACTGAAGCTTTCTTT. This rearrangement joins TRBV6-2 or TRBV6-3 to TRBJ1-1, with TRBD1 matching 10 bases. The CDR3 runs 17 residues. Germline loops: CDR1 MNHEY, CDR2 SVGEGT. V shed 0 bases and J 0 bases; nucleotides not matched to a gene: 4.

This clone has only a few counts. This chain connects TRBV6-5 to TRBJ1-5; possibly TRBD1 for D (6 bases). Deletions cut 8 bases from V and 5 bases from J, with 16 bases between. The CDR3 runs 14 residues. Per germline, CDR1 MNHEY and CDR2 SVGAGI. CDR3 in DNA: TGTGCCAGCGCTCCGGGACAACCGTATCAGCCCCAGCATTTT. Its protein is CASAPGQPYQPQHF.

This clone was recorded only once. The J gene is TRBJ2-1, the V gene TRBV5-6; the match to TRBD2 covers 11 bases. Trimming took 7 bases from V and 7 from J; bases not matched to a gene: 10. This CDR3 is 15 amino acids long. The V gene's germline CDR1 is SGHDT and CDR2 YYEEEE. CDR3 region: CASGTSGSRVNEQFF. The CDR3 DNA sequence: TGTGCCAGCGGAACTAGCGGGAGTCGGGTAAATGAGCAGTTCTTC.

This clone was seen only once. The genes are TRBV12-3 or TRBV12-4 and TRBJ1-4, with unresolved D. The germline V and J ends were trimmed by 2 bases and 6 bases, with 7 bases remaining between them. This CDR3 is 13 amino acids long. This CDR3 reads CASSLKADEKLFF. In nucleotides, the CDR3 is TGTGCCAGCAGTTTAAAGGCAGATGAAAAACTGTTTTTT.

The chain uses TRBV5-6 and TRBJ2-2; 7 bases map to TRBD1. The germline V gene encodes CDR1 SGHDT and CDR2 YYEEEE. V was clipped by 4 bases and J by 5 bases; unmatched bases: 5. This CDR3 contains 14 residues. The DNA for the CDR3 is TGTGCCAGCAGCCTCCGCAGGGGGACCGGGGAGCTGTTTTTT. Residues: CASSLRRGTGELFF.

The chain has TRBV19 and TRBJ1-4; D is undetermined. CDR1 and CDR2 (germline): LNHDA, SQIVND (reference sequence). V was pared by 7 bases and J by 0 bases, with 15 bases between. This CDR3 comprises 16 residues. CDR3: CASTPGQLTTNEKLFF. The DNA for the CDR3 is TGTGCCAGTACCCCCGGCCAGCTTACAACTAATGAAAAACTGTTTTTT. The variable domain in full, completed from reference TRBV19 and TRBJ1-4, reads DGGITQSPKYLFRKEGQNVTLSCEQNLNHDAMYWYRQDPGQGLRLIYYSQIVNDFQKGDIAEGYSVSREKKESFPLTVTSAQKNPTAFYLCASTPGQLTTNEKLFFGSGTQLSVL.

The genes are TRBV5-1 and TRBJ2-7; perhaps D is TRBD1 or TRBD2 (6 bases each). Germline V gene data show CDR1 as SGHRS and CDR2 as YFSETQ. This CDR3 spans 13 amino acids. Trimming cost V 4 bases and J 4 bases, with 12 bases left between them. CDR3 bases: TGCGCCAGCAGCCGCGGAGGGGGGTACGAGCAGTACTTC. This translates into CASSRGGGYEQYF. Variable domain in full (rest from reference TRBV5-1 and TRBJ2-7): KAGVTQTPRYLIKTRGQQVTLSCSPISGHRSVSWYQQTPGQGLQFLFEYFSETQRNKGNFPGRFSGRQFSNSRSEMNVSTLELGDSALYLCASSRGGGYEQYFGPGTRLTVT.

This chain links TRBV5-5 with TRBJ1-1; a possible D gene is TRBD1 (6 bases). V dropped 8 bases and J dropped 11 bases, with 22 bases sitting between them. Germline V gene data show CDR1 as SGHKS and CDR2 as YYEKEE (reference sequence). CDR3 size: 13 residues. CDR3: CASGDWGRVEAFF. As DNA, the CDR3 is TGTGCCAGTGGGGATTGGGGGCGAGTGGAGGCTTTCTTT.

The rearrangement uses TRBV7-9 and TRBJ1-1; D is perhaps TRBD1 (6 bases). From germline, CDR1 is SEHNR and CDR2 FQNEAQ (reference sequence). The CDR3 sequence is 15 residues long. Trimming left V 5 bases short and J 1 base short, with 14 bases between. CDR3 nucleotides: TGTGCCAGCAGCCCGACAGGTGTGGGGAACACTGAAGCTTTCTTT. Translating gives CASSPTGVGNTEAFF.

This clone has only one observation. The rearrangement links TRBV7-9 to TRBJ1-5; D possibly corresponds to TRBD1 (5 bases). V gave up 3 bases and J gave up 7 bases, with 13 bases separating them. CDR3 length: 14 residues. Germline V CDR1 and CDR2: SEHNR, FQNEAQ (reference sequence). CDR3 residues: CASSFGQPGQPQHF. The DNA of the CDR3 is TGTGCCAGCAGCTTTGGACAACCGGGGCAGCCCCAGCATTTT.

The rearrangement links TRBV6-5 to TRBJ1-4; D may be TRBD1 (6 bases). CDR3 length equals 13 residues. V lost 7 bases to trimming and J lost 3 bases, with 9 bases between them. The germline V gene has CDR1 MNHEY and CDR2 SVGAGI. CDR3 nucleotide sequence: TGTGCCAGCACGGGGGCAGCTAATGAAAAACTGTTTTTT. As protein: CASTGAANEKLFF.

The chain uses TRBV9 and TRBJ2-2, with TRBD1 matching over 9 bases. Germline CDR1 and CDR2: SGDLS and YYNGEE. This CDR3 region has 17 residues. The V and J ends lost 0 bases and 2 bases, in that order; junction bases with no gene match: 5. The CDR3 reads CASSVDPTGGNTGELFF. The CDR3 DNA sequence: TGTGCCAGCAGCGTAGACCCGACAGGGGGAAACACCGGGGAGCTGTTTTTT. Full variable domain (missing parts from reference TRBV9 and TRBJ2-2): DSGVTQTPKHLITATGQRVTLRCSPRSGDLSVYWYQQSLDQGLQFLIQYYNGEERAKGNILERFSAQQFPDLHSELNLSSLELGDSALYFCASSVDPTGGNTGELFFGEGSRLTVL.

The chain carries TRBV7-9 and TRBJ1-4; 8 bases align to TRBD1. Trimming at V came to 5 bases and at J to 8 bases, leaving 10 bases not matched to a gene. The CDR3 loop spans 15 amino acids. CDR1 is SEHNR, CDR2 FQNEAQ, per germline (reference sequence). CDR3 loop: CASSDRTGSAEKLFF. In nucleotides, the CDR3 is TGTGCCAGCAGCGACCGGACAGGGAGTGCGGAAAAACTGTTTTTT.

CDR3 region: CASSLAGETNEQFF. The CDR3 DNA reads TGTGCCAGCAGTCTAGCGGGAGAGACCAATGAGCAGTTCTTC. The J gene is TRBJ2-1, the V gene TRBV28, with TRBD2 matching 10 bases. Germline V CDR1 and CDR2: MDHEN, SYDVKM. V shed 5 bases, J shed 6 bases, and the junction held 4 bases outside the gene matches. The CDR3 contains 14 residues.

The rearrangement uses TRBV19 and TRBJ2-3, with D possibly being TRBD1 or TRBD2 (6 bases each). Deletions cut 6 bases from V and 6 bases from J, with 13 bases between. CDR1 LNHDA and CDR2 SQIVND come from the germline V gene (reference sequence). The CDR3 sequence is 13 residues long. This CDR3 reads CASSGGHGDTQYF. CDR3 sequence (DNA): TGTGCCAGTAGCGGGGGCCATGGGGATACGCAGTATTTT.

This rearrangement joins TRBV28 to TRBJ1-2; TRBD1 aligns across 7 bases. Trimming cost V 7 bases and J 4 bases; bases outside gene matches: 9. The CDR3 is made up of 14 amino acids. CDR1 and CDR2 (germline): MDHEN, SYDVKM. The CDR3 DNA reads TGTGCCAGCACCTTCACAGGGGCCGGCTATGGCTACACCTTC. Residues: CASTFTGAGYGYTF.

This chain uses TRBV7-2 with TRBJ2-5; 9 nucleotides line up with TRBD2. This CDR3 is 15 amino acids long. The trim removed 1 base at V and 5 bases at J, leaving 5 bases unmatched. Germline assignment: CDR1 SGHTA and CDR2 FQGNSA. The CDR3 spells CASSLGLAGSETQYF. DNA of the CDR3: TGTGCCAGCAGCTTAGGTCTAGCGGGGTCTGAGACCCAGTACTTC.

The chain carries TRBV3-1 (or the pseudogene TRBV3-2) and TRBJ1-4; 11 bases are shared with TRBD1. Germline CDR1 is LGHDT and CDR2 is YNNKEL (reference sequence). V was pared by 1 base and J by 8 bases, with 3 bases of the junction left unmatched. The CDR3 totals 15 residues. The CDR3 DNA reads TGTGCCAGCAGCCAAGCGGGACAGGGGGAAGAAAAACTGTTTTTT. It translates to CASSQAGQGEEKLFF.

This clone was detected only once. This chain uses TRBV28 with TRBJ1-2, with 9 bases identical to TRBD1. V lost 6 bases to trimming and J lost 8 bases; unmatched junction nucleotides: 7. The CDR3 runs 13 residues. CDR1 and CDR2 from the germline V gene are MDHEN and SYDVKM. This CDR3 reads CASRPRDRVGYTF. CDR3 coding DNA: TGTGCCAGCAGGCCCCGGGACAGGGTCGGCTACACCTTC.

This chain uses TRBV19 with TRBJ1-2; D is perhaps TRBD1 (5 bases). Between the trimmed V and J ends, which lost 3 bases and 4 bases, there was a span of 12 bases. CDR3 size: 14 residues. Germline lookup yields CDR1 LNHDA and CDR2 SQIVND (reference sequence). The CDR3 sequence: CASSMTSGRYGYTF. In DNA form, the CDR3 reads TGTGCCAGTAGTATGACCTCGGGGCGCTATGGCTACACCTTC. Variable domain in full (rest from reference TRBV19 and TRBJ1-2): DGGITQSPKYLFRKEGQNVTLSCEQNLNHDAMYWYRQDPGQGLRLIYYSQIVNDFQKGDIAEGYSVSREKKESFPLTVTSAQKNPTAFYLCASSMTSGRYGYTFGSGTRLTVV.